Listed below are T cell receptor beta chains from one sample, sequenced in a study of blood T cells in healthy people across ages. TCRdb re-called the 5' RACE reads through MiXCR, storing one row per CDR3 protein. The sample holds approximately 830,000 distinct CDR3 sequences, roughly 60% seen once. The sample consisted of blood. The receptors were gathered from a man aged 30-40 years in good health. The CDR3 runs from the conserved cysteine through the conserved F or W. D genes are given only for firm matches. Clone size appears in some rows only: once, few, many, or a class for an expanded clone.

TRBJ2-1 once TRBD2 TRBV28 CASSVVAGLAGFEQFF TGTGCCAGCAGTGTTGTGGCGGGACTAGCGGGGTTTGAGCAGTTCTTC
TRBJ1-2 many - TRBV7-2 CASSLAAHSNGYTF TGTGCCAGCAGCTTAGCAGCCCACAGTAATGGCTACACCTTC
TRBJ1-4 - - TRBV9 CASSPNTRSEKLFF TGTGCCAGCAGCCCCAATACAAGGAGTGAAAAACTGTTTTTT
TRBJ2-1 many TRBD2 TRBV25-1 CASSELLTSGAGEQFF TGTGCCAGCAGTGAATTGCTGACTAGCGGGGCTGGTGAGCAGTTCTTC
TRBJ1-5 - TRBD1 TRBV9 CASSGDRVDQPQHF TGTGCCAGCAGCGGCGACAGGGTGGATCAGCCCCAGCATTTT
TRBJ2-3 - - TRBV20-1 CSAIPGTYRTDTQYF TGCAGTGCTATCCCCGGGACCTACCGCACAGATACGCAGTATTTT
TRBJ2-5 - - TRBV20-1 CSARAPETQYF TGCAGTGCTAGAGCGCCAGAGACCCAGTACTTC
TRBJ2-6 - TRBD1 TRBV4-2 CASSPPFGQGASGANVLTF TGTGCCAGCAGCCCACCTTTCGGACAGGGGGCTTCTGGGGCCAACGTCCTGACTTTC
TRBJ2-1 - - TRBV4-2 CASSQMKTGGGGRYYDEQFF TGTGCCAGCAGCCAAATGAAGACAGGAGGAGGTGGGCGCTACTATGATGAGCAGTTCTTC
TRBJ1-2 - - TRBV5-1 CASPRALINYGYTF TGCGCCAGCCCCCGGGCCCTAATCAACTATGGCTACACCTTC
TRBJ2-7 once - TRBV24-1 CATSDPRGYNNEQYF TGTGCCACCAGTGATCCACGGGGCTACAACAATGAGCAGTACTTC
TRBJ2-5 few TRBD2 TRBV6-5 CASSSQLAGTEETQYF TGTGCCAGCAGTAGTCAACTAGCGGGGACTGAAGAGACCCAGTACTTC
TRBJ2-4 - TRBD1 TRBV12-3/TRBV12-4 CASKVPGQGYEQYF TGTGCCAGCAAAGTGCCGGGACAGGGGTATGAGCAGTACTTC
TRBJ2-7 - - TRBV12-3/TRBV12-4 CASSLQGSEEQYF TGTGCCAGCAGTTTACAGGGAAGTGAAGAGCAGTACTTC
TRBJ2-7 - - TRBV20-1 CSAISPGTDAYEQYF TGCAGTGCCATTTCCCCAGGGACCGATGCCTACGAGCAGTACTTC
TRBJ2-1 once - TRBV6-2/TRBV6-3 CTSSLWDYEQFF TGTACCAGCAGCCTATGGGATTATGAGCAGTTCTTC
TRBJ2-1 - TRBD2 TRBV7-3 CASSLPTSGVNEQFF TGTGCCAGCAGCTTACCGACTAGCGGGGTTAATGAGCAGTTCTTC
TRBJ2-5 - TRBD1 TRBV3-1 CASSQDLGGHQETQYF TGTGCCAGCAGCCAAGATCTAGGGGGCCACCAAGAGACCCAGTACTTC
TRBJ2-7 - TRBD1 TRBV20-1 CSAAGTDSYEQYF TGCAGTGCTGCCGGGACAGACTCCTACGAGCAGTACTTC
TRBJ2-3 - - TRBV4-3 CASSQEVRGRTDTQYF TGCGCCAGCAGCCAAGAGGTAAGGGGCCGGACAGATACGCAGTATTTT
TRBJ1-5 - TRBD1 TRBV6-6 CASRASETGNQSQHF TGTGCCAGCAGAGCCTCCGAGACAGGGAACCAGTCCCAGCATTTT
TRBJ2-1 - - TRBV9 CASSVGGMRGRSGEQFF TGTGCCAGCAGCGTGGGGGGTATGAGGGGCCGGAGTGGGGAGCAGTTCTTC